The present T cell receptor (beta chain) was sequenced within a study of T cells in localized non-small cell lung cancer. Details on this clone: Its antigen is currently unknown.

The method was immunoSEQ multiplex PCR; TCRdb's version includes in-frame clones alone and lacks a portion of them. Among approximately 29,000 clones listed, roughly 87% were seen once. Findings and limits, study-wide: Among the top 100 tumor clones, a median 57 appeared in adjacent lung.

This receptor was identified in a male donor at least 60 years old with stage I lung adenocarcinoma. Sequenced here: peripheral blood, sampled before any cancer treatment.

The CDR3 region has the DNA TGTGCCAGCAGTCCGGGACAGGGTGGGCTTGGGTCCCAGTACTTC. As protein: CASSPGQGGLGSQYF. V gene TRBV28 combines with J gene TRBJ2-5, with 9 bases identical to TRBD1. Germline V gene sequence: CDR1 MDHEN, CDR2 SYDVKM. V shed 5 bases, J shed 9 bases, and the junction held 13 bases outside the gene matches. The CDR3 extends over 15 amino acids.